This T cell receptor beta chain derives from a study of blood T cell repertoires in COVID-19. Study in general: From T cells, B-cell-depleted T cells, or PBMCs came the material, which was cDNA or gDNA.

In the original processing: Researchers report that nucleated cell counts were estimated from reference gene primer amplification. TCRdb's copy holds only in-frame clones and misses some; the assay was immunoSEQ multiplex PCR. V and J calls and clone size are given by that table; D and trimming were obtained from the DNA. The sample gives about 70,000 clones, roughly 92% of which show up once; 2.5% to 3% is in the top ten. CDR3 length equals 15 residues. Germline V lookup: CDR1 SGHAT, CDR2 FQNNGV. Trimming cost V 2 bases and J 5 bases, with 12 bases left between them. The Seattle patients joined while their infection was active and were tracked longitudinally afterward.

The chain employs TRBV11-2 and TRBJ2-2; D unresolved. Material: peripheral blood. This clonotype was sampled from a man in his forties or fifties with COVID-19, enrolled during active disease. CDR3 amino acids: CASSLTSPETGELFF. The CDR3 DNA follows: TGTGCCAGCAGCTTAACGAGCCCCGAAACCGGGGAGCTGTTTTTT.